This paragraph reports one T cell receptor beta chain. This sample is drawn from a study of T-cell memory formation after mild COVID-19. In the study overall: The study found TCR clusters largely donor specific.

CDR1 is MNHEY and CDR2 is SMNVEV in the germline V gene (reference sequence). The CDR3 spans 15 residues. J gave up 2 bases and V 6 bases, and 8 bases lay outside the gene matches. One entry per CDR3 protein results from TCRdb running MiXCR on the 5' RACE reads. The data show fewer than 350,000 distinct CDR3 sequences, around 15% seen once. This chain joins TRBV27 and TRBJ2-7, with TRBD2 identical over 9 bases. Sequenced input: PBMCs or a T cell subset sorted from them (not recorded which). The receptor was isolated from a man aged 18 to 30 who had mild COVID-19 (a few samples of this study predate the infection). Cell type and time point are not known. The DNA for the CDR3 is TGTGCCAGCAGACCCGGACTAGCGTGGGCCTACGAGCAGTACTTC. Amino acids: CASRPGLAWAYEQYF.